This entry lists 11 T cell receptor beta chains sequenced from one sample in a study of blood T cell repertoires in COVID-19 (dated by TCRdb to the early 2020s). Library construction relied on the immunoSEQ multiplex PCR assay. TCRdb obtained this table from immuneACCESS and retained in-frame rearrangements with V and J assigned. These tables miss some clones; where compared with another copy, unresolved V genes account for less than half of the shortfall, and the remainder is unexplained. Across this sample there are 100,000 to 120,000 clones, with 82% seen only once. Of the sample, approximately 15% falls within the top ten clones. The sample consisted of peripheral blood. The origin of the receptors is a woman aged 55-70 years with acute or convalescent COVID-19.

The rearrangement uses TRBV7-2 and TRBJ1-5; D call uncertain. The CDR3 spans 13 residues. Germline CDR1 reads SGHTA; CDR2 reads FQGNSA. Trimming removed 2 bases from V and 7 bases from J, with 9 bases in between. The CDR3 here is CASSLRGFQPQHF. DNA for the CDR3: TGTGCCAGCAGCTTAAGAGGGTTCCAGCCCCAGCATTTT. Variable domain in full (rest from reference TRBV7-2 and TRBJ1-5): GAGVSQSPSNKVTEKGKDVELRCDPISGHTALYWYRQSLGQGLEFLIYFQGNSAPDKSGLPSDRFSAERTGGSVSTLTIQRTQQEDSAVYLCASSLRGFQPQHFGDGTRLSIL.

The gene calls are TRBV7-9 and TRBJ1-4; 10 bases fit TRBD1. The V segment lost 8 bases and the J segment 8 bases; nucleotides outside the gene matches: 14. The CDR3 contains 16 residues. CDR1 SEHNR and CDR2 FQNEAQ come from the germline V gene (reference sequence). The CDR3 DNA follows: TGTGCCAGCGTTCTTGCCGAGGGGACAGGGGACGAAAAACTGTTTTTT. This codes for CASVLAEGTGDEKLFF.

This chain connects TRBV30 to TRBJ1-5; the D is unclear. Trimming shortened V by 5 bases and J by 5 bases, and 13 bases separated the two germline ends. Per germline, CDR1 GTSNPN and CDR2 SVGIG (reference sequence). This CDR3 is built from 13 residues. DNA of the CDR3: TGTGCCTGGGGCCCTCGGGGAGATCAGCCCCAGCATTTT. Encoded protein: CAWGPRGDQPQHF.

The chain links TRBV9 to TRBJ2-2; 8 bases fit TRBD2. The V segment lost 4 bases and the J segment 2 bases; nucleotides outside the gene matches: 4. Germline V CDR1 and CDR2: SGDLS, YYNGEE. This CDR3 spans 15 amino acids. DNA of the CDR3: TGTGCCAGCAGCATTCGGGGGGGAAACACCGGGGAGCTGTTTTTT. Translated, it gives CASSIRGGNTGELFF.

The chain recombines TRBV5-1 with TRBJ1-2; no firm D call. Germline-derived CDR1 and CDR2 are SGHRS and YFSETQ. The V end lost 0 bases, the J end lost 4 bases, and 13 bases lay between the germline ends. The CDR3 is 15 amino acids. The CDR3 DNA reads as TGCGCCAGCAGCTTGGAGGTGGGCAGAACCTATGGCTACACCTTC. It encodes CASSLEVGRTYGYTF.

V and J are TRBV5-1 and TRBJ2-5; a possible D gene is TRBD2 (6 bases). The ends were cut back, 4 bases at V and 5 bases at J, with 15 bases in the middle. Germline V lookup: CDR1 SGHRS, CDR2 YFSETQ. There are 14 residues in the CDR3. Here the CDR3 reads CASSHGFGGETQYF. The CDR3 DNA reads TGCGCCAGCAGCCATGGGTTTGGGGGGGAGACCCAGTACTTC.

The rearrangement joins TRBV30 to TRBJ2-5, with TRBD1 identical over 9 bases. The CDR3 covers 16 residues. V lost 2 bases, J lost 5 bases, and 12 bases stayed unmatched. Germline V lookup: CDR1 GTSNPN, CDR2 SVGIG (reference sequence). The DNA of the CDR3 is TGTGCCTGGAGTACACCCCACAGGGGGCGCGGGGAGACCCAGTACTTC. Its protein product is CAWSTPHRGRGETQYF.

The table lists this clone with a few counts. This chain links TRBV30 with TRBJ1-1, with TRBD1 identical over 10 bases. Germline values: CDR1 GTSNPN, CDR2 SVGIG (reference sequence). The CDR3 has 14 amino acids. The J segment lost 5 bases and the V segment lost 2 bases, leaving 5 bases of the junction unmatched. The DNA of the CDR3 is TGTGCCTGGAGTAGGACAGGGGGAGATACTGAAGCTTTCTTT. Translating gives CAWSRTGGDTEAFF.

A word on this clone: The junction differs from germline at one of its ends, possibly a read error. The rearrangement joins TRBV18 to TRBJ2-1; 8 bases line up with TRBD2. CDR3 size: 14 residues. Germline assignment: CDR1 KGHSH and CDR2 LQKENI. CDR3 region: CASSRGLAYNEQFF. CDR3 nucleotides: TGTGCCAGCTCACGTGGACTAGCCTATAATGAGCAGTTCTTC.

The chain couples TRBV5-6 to TRBJ1-5; D is possibly TRBD1 (5 bases). The germline V gene encodes CDR1 SGHDT and CDR2 YYEEEE. V gave up 4 bases and J gave up 5 bases, with 13 bases separating them. CDR3 size: 14 residues. CDR3 nucleotides: TGTGCCAGCAGCCCTACAGGAGAGGATCAGCCCCAGCATTTT. The encoded protein is CASSPTGEDQPQHF.

The V gene is TRBV2, the J gene TRBJ1-4, with a possible D match to TRBD1 (6 bases). Germline values: CDR1 SNHLY, CDR2 FYNNEI. Trimming took 8 bases from V and 8 from J, leaving 15 bases between them. The CDR3 has 13 residues. CDR3 bases: TGTGCCAGCCACGTAGAAACAGGGGAAAAACTGTTTTTT. Translation gives CASHVETGEKLFF.